The 11 T cell receptor beta chains below were found in one sample sequenced in a study of blood T cell repertoires in COVID-19. Profiling relied on immunoSEQ multiplex PCR, and the TCRdb table lists in-frame clones only, not all of them. The table lists 150,000 to 200,000 clones, 88% of them singletons, with approximately 9.4% in the top ten. Source material: PBMCs or T cells enriched from blood (not recorded which). All receptors derive from a young woman who had recovered from COVID-19.

The gene calls are TRBV3-1 (or the pseudogene TRBV3-2) and TRBJ1-2; D ambiguous. The V and J ends lost 1 base and 4 bases respectively, with 10 bases between them. The germline V gene has CDR1 LGHDT and CDR2 YNNKEL (reference sequence). The CDR3 runs 14 residues. The CDR3 protein is CASSQVGALYGYTF. In DNA, the CDR3 is TGTGCCAGCAGCCAAGTTGGTGCGCTCTATGGCTACACCTTC.

In this sample, this clone turned up once. The chain is built from TRBV28 and TRBJ2-3; weak D call: TRBD2 (6 bases). Trimming removed 3 bases from V and 2 bases from J, with 12 bases in between. CDR1 MDHEN and CDR2 SYDVKM come from the germline V gene. The CDR3 is made up of 15 amino acids. CDR3 in amino acids: CASSLGGANTDTQYF. For the CDR3, the DNA is TGTGCCAGCAGTTTGGGGGGAGCGAACACAGATACGCAGTATTTT.

The DNA of the CDR3 is TGTGCCACTCAGATGAACACTGAAGCTTTCTTT. Its protein product is CATQMNTEAFF. The V gene is TRBV28, the J gene TRBJ1-1, with D unresolved. The CDR3 is 11 residues long. Trimming removed 10 bases from V and 0 bases from J, with 6 bases in between. Germline lookup yields CDR1 MDHEN and CDR2 SYDVKM.

The genes are TRBV12-3 or TRBV12-4 and TRBJ1-2, with D uncertain. The length of the CDR3 is 12 residues. V shed 6 bases and J shed 0 bases, with 5 bases lying between them. CDR3 sequence reads: CASSEANYGYTF. The CDR3 DNA reads as TGTGCCAGCAGCGAGGCTAACTATGGCTACACCTTC.

The sample holds one count of this clone. This rearrangement joins TRBV29-1 to TRBJ1-1; a weak D match, TRBD1 (6 bases). Germline V gene lookup returns CDR1 SQVTM and CDR2 ANQGSEA. The CDR3 totals 18 residues. V was clipped by 3 bases and J by 0 bases, with 23 bases between them. The CDR3 sequence is CSVDLLSGEFFMNTEAFF. In DNA, the CDR3 is TGCAGCGTTGACTTATTGTCAGGGGAATTCTTTATGAACACTGAAGCTTTCTTT.

The chain carries TRBV15 and TRBJ1-2, with 7 bases lining up with TRBD1. Germline CDR1 LNHNV, CDR2 YYDKDF (reference sequence). The CDR3 extends over 15 amino acids. V was clipped by 5 bases and J by 2 bases; unmatched bases: 8. CDR3 coding DNA: TGTGCCACCAGCGACCCTGGAGGGGGCAACTATGGCTACACCTTC. It codes for CATSDPGGGNYGYTF.

The chain recombines TRBV7-8 with TRBJ1-6; D unresolved. Deletions cut 1 base from V and 0 bases from J, with 13 bases between. The CDR3 has 18 residues. The V gene's germline CDR1 is SGHVS and CDR2 FQNEAQ. The CDR3 here is CASSLVFWESSYNSPLHF. CDR3 nucleotide sequence: TGTGCCAGCAGCTTAGTCTTTTGGGAGAGCTCCTATAATTCACCCCTCCACTTT.

This clone showed up just a few times. CDR3 sequence (DNA): TGTGCCAGCAGCGCCGGGATTAACTATGGCTACACCTTC. Its protein is CASSAGINYGYTF. V usage is TRBV7-8 and J usage is TRBJ1-2; D remains unclear. The V and J ends lost 5 bases and 1 base respectively, with 8 bases between them. The CDR3 totals 13 residues. Germline V gene data show CDR1 as SGHVS and CDR2 as FQNEAQ.

This clone was picked up one time. The chain recombines TRBV5-1 with TRBJ2-5; D might be TRBD2 (6 bases). The CDR3 extends over 15 amino acids. Germline CDR1 SGHRS, CDR2 YFSETQ. Trimming removed 3 bases at V and 3 bases at J, with 15 bases between. The CDR3 sequence: CASSSGVGEKETQYF. CDR3 bases: TGCGCCAGCAGCTCGGGGGTTGGGGAAAAAGAGACCCAGTACTTC. Full variable domain (remainder filled in from reference TRBV5-1 and TRBJ2-5): KAGVTQTPRYLIKTRGQQVTLSCSPISGHRSVSWYQQTPGQGLQFLFEYFSETQRNKGNFPGRFSGRQFSNSRSEMNVSTLELGDSALYLCASSSGVGEKETQYFGPGTRLLVL.

The chain recombines TRBV19 with TRBJ1-4, with D unclear. This CDR3 spans 14 amino acids. Per the germline V gene, CDR1 is LNHDA and CDR2 is SQIVND (reference sequence). V dropped 6 bases and J dropped 8 bases, with 16 bases sitting between them. CDR3 sequence reads: CASRKTRTGEKLFF. The CDR3 nucleotides read TGTGCCAGTAGGAAAACTCGGACTGGCGAAAAACTGTTTTTT.

The chain has TRBV7-9 and TRBJ2-7; a weak D match, TRBD2 (5 bases). The CDR3 has 13 residues. CDR1 is SEHNR and CDR2 is FQNEAQ in the germline V gene (reference sequence). V lost 3 bases and J lost 7, with 13 bases in between. CDR3 DNA sequence: TGTGCCAGCAGCTTCGATCTACGGGGAGAGCAGTACTTC. It yields the protein CASSFDLRGEQYF.